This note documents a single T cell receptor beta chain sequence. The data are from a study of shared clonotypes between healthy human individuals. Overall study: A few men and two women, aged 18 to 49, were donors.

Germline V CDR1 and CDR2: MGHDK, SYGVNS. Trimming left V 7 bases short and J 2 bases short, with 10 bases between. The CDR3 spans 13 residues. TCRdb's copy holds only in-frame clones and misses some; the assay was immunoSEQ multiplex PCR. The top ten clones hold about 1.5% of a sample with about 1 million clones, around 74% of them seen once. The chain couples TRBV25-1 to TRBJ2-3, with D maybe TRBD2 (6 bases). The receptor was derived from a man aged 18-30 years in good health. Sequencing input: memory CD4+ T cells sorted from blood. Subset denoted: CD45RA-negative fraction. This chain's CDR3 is CASTGEATDTQYF. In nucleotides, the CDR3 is TGTGCCAGCACGGGGGAGGCCACAGATACGCAGTATTTT.